Listed below are T cell receptor beta chains from one sample, sequenced in a study of T cell repertoires in cytomegalovirus infection. TCRdb re-derived calls from the reads in MiXCR, one entry per CDR3 protein. The top ten clones hold around 50% of a sample with 570,000 or so distinct CDR3 sequences, around two fifths of them seen once. These receptors have no identified antigens. This specimen was cultured PBMCs, taken from culture after CMV antigen stimulation. Receptor source: a human donor in good health (CMV status not recorded). Some clones in this sample may be carry-over from other donors' samples. CDR3s leave out the opening cysteine and the closing phenylalanine or tryptophan.

ASSSTGLAGGPENEQY TRBV7-2 16
ASSLPGARGNTIY TRBV5-4 13
ASSISGRTYNEQF TRBV19 13
ASTGLAGAVEQF TRBV19 12
AISPSGGEYQETQY TRBV10-3 14
ASSLRGHGGYT TRBV5-6 11
AISMQGSRSPLH TRBV10-3 12
ASSYSSTGSGEKLF TRBV6-5 14
ASSLAGDRSYNEQF TRBV7-2 14
ASSRTGSSPLH TRBV7-2 11
ASRGTGGWTGELF TRBV12-3/TRBV12-4 13
ASSLDTWRGANEQF TRBV12-3/TRBV12-4 14
ASSYWGQSRAGANVLT TRBV6-2/TRBV6-3 16
ASRVIGGYEQF TRBV19 11
ASSHPLAGRTGELF TRBV4-1 14
ASSLTGVYEQY TRBV7-9 11
SARRLAAYQETQY TRBV20-1 13
ASSHATGGEAF TRBV4-1 11
ASSPTGPVSNQPQH TRBV2 14
SAIIQGAPKGETYNEQF TRBV20-1 17
ASSMSGWGYQETQY TRBV12-3/TRBV12-4 14
ASSYVGRTDTQY TRBV7-8 12
AISVTEYQPQH TRBV10-3 11
SARDRASAETQY TRBV20-1 12
ASSFLSGTDTQY TRBV11-2 12
ASSRLAGGPGTGELF TRBV19 15
ATSREPPTVNTGELF TRBV15 15
ASSQATGPGNTIY TRBV14 13
ARNPRDRWPKLPEAF TRBV6-1 15
ASSPILQGTYEQY TRBV27 13